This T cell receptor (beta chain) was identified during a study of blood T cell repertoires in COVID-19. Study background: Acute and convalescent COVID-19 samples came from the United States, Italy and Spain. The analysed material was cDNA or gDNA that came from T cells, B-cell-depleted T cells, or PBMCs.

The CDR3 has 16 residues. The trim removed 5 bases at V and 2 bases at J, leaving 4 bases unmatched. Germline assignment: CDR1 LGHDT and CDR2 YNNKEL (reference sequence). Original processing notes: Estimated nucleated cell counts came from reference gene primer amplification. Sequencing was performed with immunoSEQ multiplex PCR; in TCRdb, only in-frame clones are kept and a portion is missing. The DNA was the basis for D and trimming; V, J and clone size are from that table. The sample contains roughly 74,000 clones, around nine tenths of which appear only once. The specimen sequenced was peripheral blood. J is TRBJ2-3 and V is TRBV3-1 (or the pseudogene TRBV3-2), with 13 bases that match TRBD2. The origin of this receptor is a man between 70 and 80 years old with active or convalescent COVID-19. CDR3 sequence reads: CASSFGLAGATDTQYF. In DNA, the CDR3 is TGTGCCAGCAGCTTCGGACTAGCGGGGGCCACAGATACGCAGTATTTT.